The entry that follows covers one T cell receptor beta chain sequence. This clone occurred many times. Its antigen is still unknown. The read terminates 3 residues before the CDR3 end, so the remaining end is supplied by the germline J gene. Standard criteria were used to diagnose CVID, namely serum IgG, IgA and/or IgM reduced below the normal range together with specific antibody deficiency. There were around 45 subjects in the CVID group (roughly 15 female and roughly 30 male), ranging in age from about 8 to 70 years, with a mean age of 40. Most of the CVID patients and most of the healthy controls were of Caucasian heritage. All CVID subjects had received replacement immunoglobulin therapy for at least one year at the time of study participation. At blood collection, none of the CVID subjects was ill or on immunomodulatory or immunosuppressive medication. Heparinized peripheral whole blood samples of about 5 to 8 ml were collected from each donor. TCRbeta CDR3 repertoires were sequenced from genomic DNA of adults with common variable immune deficiency (CVID) and healthy adult controls. Diluted blood was subjected to density centrifugation over Hypaque 1077 or Ficoll-Paque for isolation of peripheral blood mononuclear cells. Genomic DNA was extracted from unsorted mononuclear cells by Qiagen column purification or by a centrifugation-based method.

These data come from a study of T cell clonality in common variable immunodeficiency (dated by TCRdb to the mid-2010s). What the study reported, not specific to this receptor: CVID TCRbeta sequences reportedly showed fewer deletions and N-nucleotide insertions and lacked highly modified clones with 13 or more V deletions. According to the authors, figuring out what caused the increased clonality in CVID would require sequencing the repertoires of T cell subpopulations. CVID subjects shared fewer TCRbeta clones with each other than healthy controls did (p < 0.0001). Differences among patients in the CVID cohort limited the correlations between repertoire features and clinical complications. Increased TCRbeta clonality was found in CVID subjects compared with healthy controls (t-test p = 0.018), with the increase being most characteristic of about a third of subjects. Although equal DNA input was used, an average of about 75,000 unique sequences per sample was obtained for controls, compared with approximately 32,000 for CVID samples.

CVID samples and control samples contributed equivalent amounts of genomic DNA as sequencing input. For every sample, a 60 bp segment covering the rearranged TCRbeta CDR3 region was amplified and then sequenced. The immunoSEQ assay, a bias-corrected multiplex PCR combined with high-throughput sequencing, was used to amplify TCRbeta. In the authors' own workflow: Each unique nucleotide sequence was treated as a clone and annotated with V, D and J genes, copy number and frequency. Sequences were labeled productive if in frame, and non-productive if out of frame or containing stop codons. Clonality was calculated from Shannon's entropy as previously described. Mean CDR3 Kyte-Doolittle hydropathy was derived from the predicted amino acid sequences of productive clones. Scaled V gene usage was hierarchically clustered using Manhattan distance and complete linkage with the R hclust function. Sharing of clones by CDR3 amino acid sequence was evaluated by resampling 12 repertoires per group over 100 rounds. The repertoires were searched for 60 to 75 published EBV-specific TCRbeta sequences and a few hundred published CMV-specific TCRbeta sequences. A couple of CVID samples yielding fewer than 10,000 sequences were excluded from analysis, leaving over 35 CVID repertoires. TCRdb's version of the immuneACCESS table is confined to in-frame rearrangements and falls short of the full clone set. An unresolved V gene accounts for under half of the shortfall where checked; the remainder is of unknown origin. D and trimming come from the DNA, and the V and J calls and clone size come from that table. The sample comprises about 42,000 clones, and every one was counted more than once. The ten most abundant clones make up roughly 6% of the sample.

Trimming at the junction amounts to 7 bases on V and 2 bases on J, and the germline ends lie 14 bases apart. The germline V gene (reference sequence) gives CDR1 as LNHDA and CDR2 as SQIVND. Taken from cysteine to phenylalanine, the CDR3 has 15 residues. Sequencing covers 36 bases of the CDR3, shown here with the frame starting at base 1. The sequenced sample was peripheral blood mononuclear cells. The rearrangement joined TRBV19 to TRBJ2-2; a tentative D match to TRBD2 spans 5 bases. The TCR comes from a human donor with common variable immunodeficiency. CDR3 loop: CASISRGRNTGELFF. The covered CDR3 bases are TGTGCCAGTATTTCACGGGGAAGAAACACCGGGGAG.